The source of this TCR beta chain is a study of tumor-infiltrating lymphocytes in localized non-small cell lung cancer. Across the study: Each patient gave resected tumor and non-adjacent uninvolved lung tissue. Overall study findings and caveats: Only some patients had TCR sequencing, depending on available tissue. Higher tumor T cell infiltration than in uninvolved lung was supported by TCRbeta sequencing.

Data came from immunoSEQ multiplex PCR; TCRdb stores just in-frame clones and leaves some out. The sample records approximately 21,000 clones, nearly 80% being singletons. Remarks on this clone: Its antigen is undetermined.

V was trimmed by 5 bases and J by 5 bases, leaving 6 bases between them. Germline CDR1 MDHEN, CDR2 SYDVKM. The CDR3 is 12 residues long. Sequenced: lung tumor tissue. The clonotype was recovered from a human donor with non-small cell lung cancer. The rearrangement links TRBV28 to TRBJ2-2; no clear D. As DNA, the CDR3 is TGTGCCAGCAGTGTAGGTACCGGGGAGCTGTTTTTT. Translated, it gives CASSVGTGELFF. Variable domain in full (rest from reference TRBV28 and TRBJ2-2): DVKVTQSSRYLVKRTGEKVFLECVQDMDHENMFWYRQDPGLGLRLIYFSYDVKMKEKGDIPEGYSVSREKKERFSLILESASTNQTSMYLCASSVGTGELFFGEGSRLTVL.